Listed below are T cell receptor beta chains from one sample, sequenced in a study of T cells after somatic rescue of genetic block. This table comes from immunoSEQ multiplex PCR, and its TCRdb copy is limited to in-frame clones, with some not included. The table lists 70,000 to 95,000 clones, approximately 90% of them singletons. Sequenced sample: peripheral blood mononuclear cells (PBMCs). All receptors derive from a woman aged 18-35 years. The CDR3 runs from the conserved cysteine through the conserved F or W. The order of the fields is J gene, V gene, clone size, D gene, CDR3 DNA, CDR3 protein. D genes are given only for firm matches. Only some rows state a clone size, as once, few, many or a class for expanded clones.

TRBJ1-6,TRBV7-2,NA,TRBD1,TGTGCCAGCAGCCCCAGGGGGCATTCACCCCTCCACTTT,CASSPRGHSPLHF
TRBJ2-1,TRBV4-2,NA,TRBD2,TGTGCCAGCAGCCAAGATCCTAAGCGGGAGCGGCAGTTCTTC,CASSQDPKRERQFF
TRBJ2-3,TRBV27,NA,NA,TGTGCCAGCATGGGGGCTGCGCGGCCCACAGATACGCAGTATTTT,CASMGAARPTDTQYF
TRBJ1-2,TRBV27,NA,NA,TGTGCCAGCAGTTCCGGTACCAGGGGTGGGTATGGCTACACCTTC,CASSSGTRGGYGYTF
TRBJ1-2,TRBV11-2,few,NA,TGTGCCAGCAGCTCCATTTCAGGGGCGAAAGACTATGGCTACACCTTC,CASSSISGAKDYGYTF
TRBJ2-2,TRBV6-5,NA,TRBD2,TGTGCCAGCAGTTACTCACCGGGACTAGTGAGCGGGGAGCTGTTTTTT,CASSYSPGLVSGELFF
TRBJ1-3,TRBV30,NA,NA,TGTGCCTGGAGTGTTAAGGGTGCTGGAAACACCATATATTTT,CAWSVKGAGNTIYF
TRBJ1-2,TRBV10-3,NA,TRBD1,TGTGCCATCAGTGAGTCTGCCGGGACAGGGGGGATAGGCTACACCTTC,CAISESAGTGGIGYTF
TRBJ2-5,TRBV28,NA,TRBD2,TGTGCCAGCAGTCCTACTAGCGGGAGGTTTATTGGGACCCAGTACTTC,CASSPTSGRFIGTQYF
TRBJ2-7,TRBV27,NA,TRBD2,TGTGCCAGCAGTTTCCCAGGGAGGGCCTCCTACGAGCAGTACTTC,CASSFPGRASYEQYF
TRBJ2-7,TRBV23-1,NA,NA,TGCGCCAGCAGTGTCGGGGAGCAGTACTTC,CASSVGEQYF
TRBJ2-7,TRBV7-2,NA,NA,TGTGCCAGCAGCCTAGACAGGACCTACGAGCAGTACTTC,CASSLDRTYEQYF
TRBJ1-1,TRBV5-1,NA,NA,TGCGCCAGCACTCCCGGCGGCCCGACCTTTGAAGCTTTCTTT,CASTPGGPTFEAFF
TRBJ2-1,TRBV6-6,NA,NA,TGTGCCAGCAGTTACGACTTGGAGGCTGAGCAGTTCTTC,CASSYDLEAEQFF
TRBJ1-1,TRBV9,NA,NA,TGTGCCAGCAGCGTAGCGTCAGGGACTGAAGCTTTCTTT,CASSVASGTEAFF
TRBJ1-2,TRBV5-1,once,NA,TGCGCCAGCAGTTCTCTGACAGCGAACTATGGCTACACCTTC,CASSSLTANYGYTF
TRBJ2-5,TRBV7-9,NA,TRBD1,TGTGCCAGCAGCCCCCGGGACAGTCAAGAGACCCAGTACTTC,CASSPRDSQETQYF
TRBJ2-7,TRBV15,NA,NA,TGTGCCACCAGCAGCACTGACAGGGACTTCTCCTACGAGCAGTACTTC,CATSSTDRDFSYEQYF
TRBJ2-1,TRBV10-2,once,NA,TGCGCCAGCAGGGGATTAGCGAAAGAGGTCGCCTACAATGAGCAGTTCTTC,CASRGLAKEVAYNEQFF
TRBJ1-1,TRBV11-3,NA,NA,TGTGCCAGCAGCCTGAACACTGAAGCTTTCTTT,CASSLNTEAFF
TRBJ1-1,TRBV29-1,NA,TRBD1,TGCAGCGGCAGGGGGGGCAAAACTGAAGCTTTCTTT,CSGRGGKTEAFF
TRBJ2-2,TRBV6-5,NA,NA,TGTGCCAGCAGCTCGCAAATCCCCGGGGAGCTGTTTTTT,CASSSQIPGELFF
TRBJ2-5,TRBV9,NA,NA,TGTGCCAGCAGCGTAGGTTCGGCCGTCCAAGAGACCCAGTACTTC,CASSVGSAVQETQYF
TRBJ2-1,TRBV7-9,NA,TRBD2,TGTGCCAGCAGCACTCTACTAGCGGGGCCCTACAATGAGCAGTTCTTC,CASSTLLAGPYNEQFF
TRBJ1-3,TRBV19,NA,TRBD1,TGTGCCACTTCCGGACAGGGAGGGAGAAACACCATATATTTT,CATSGQGGRNTIYF
TRBJ2-3,TRBV10-3,NA,NA,TGTGCCATCAGTGGACAGATAACAGATACGCAGTATTTT,CAISGQITDTQYF
TRBJ1-1,TRBV6-6,NA,NA,TGTGCCAGCACCCACCGGGGAGGGAATGGGAACACTGAAGCTTTCTTT,CASTHRGGNGNTEAFF
TRBJ2-7,TRBV28,NA,NA,TGTGCCAGCAGTCCGCCTTCGACAGGCAACTACGAGCAGTACTTC,CASSPPSTGNYEQYF
TRBJ1-2,TRBV30,NA,NA,TGTGCCTGGACCCGAACGGGACTCACCTACTATGGCTACACCTTC,CAWTRTGLTYYGYTF